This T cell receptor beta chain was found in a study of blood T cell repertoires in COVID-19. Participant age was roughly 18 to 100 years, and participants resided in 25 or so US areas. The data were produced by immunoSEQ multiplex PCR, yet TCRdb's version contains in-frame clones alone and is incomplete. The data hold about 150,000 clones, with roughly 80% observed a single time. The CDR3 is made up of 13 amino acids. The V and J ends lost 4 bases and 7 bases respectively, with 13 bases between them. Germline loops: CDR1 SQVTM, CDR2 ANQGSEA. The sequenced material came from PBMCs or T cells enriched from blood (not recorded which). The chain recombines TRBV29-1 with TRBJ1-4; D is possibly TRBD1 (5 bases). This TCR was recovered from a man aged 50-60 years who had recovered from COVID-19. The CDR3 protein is CSVGETAGEKLFF. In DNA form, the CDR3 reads TGCAGCGTTGGCGAGACAGCGGGTGAAAAACTGTTTTTT.